This T cell receptor beta chain was identified in a study of blood T cell repertoires in COVID-19. Assay used: immunoSEQ multiplex PCR; TCRdb lists only in-frame clones, some missing. The sample lists a few hundred thousand clones; 75% to 90% were seen once. Living in 25 or so US areas, the participants were between roughly 18 and 95 years of age. Participants' reported clinical history set cohort assignment. Source material: PBMCs or T cells enriched from blood (not recorded which). The origin of this receptor is a woman aged 30 to 39 who had been exposed to COVID-19.

CDR3 in DNA: TGTGCCAGCAGTGACTTTGCCGGGGGGAGTAGCCAGTTCTTC. As protein: CASSDFAGGSSQFF. The V call is TRBV6-4, the J call TRBJ2-1, with 7 bases matching TRBD2. Looked up from germline, CDR1 is MRHNA and CDR2 is SNTAGT. The CDR3 totals 14 residues. J gave up 13 bases and V 1 base, and 10 bases lay outside the gene matches.